This T cell receptor beta chain was identified in a study of T cell responses to AZD1222 COVID-19 vaccine. Notes on the study in general: Along spike, vaccine-associated CD4 TCRs were found throughout, with dominance at 160-218 and 743-854. The donor cohort was predominantly white British with a female majority, and clonal diversity may have been underestimated.

Pooled in the analysis were second doses at about 4 or about 12 weeks. The CDR3 is 16 amino acids. V was pared by 1 base and J by 4 bases, with 14 bases between. Germline CDR1 is KGHSH and CDR2 is LQKENI. Profiling relied on immunoSEQ multiplex PCR, and the TCRdb table lists in-frame clones only, not all of them. The data hold tens of thousands of clones, with roughly nine tenths observed a single time. As regards this clone: Its target is not known.

J is TRBJ1-5 and V is TRBV18; D is unclear. The TCR sequence derives from an adult who received the AZD1222 COVID-19 vaccine. The sequencing here drew on peripheral blood, taken 28 days after the second AZD1222 dose. CDR3 protein: CASSPRAGGLNQPQHF. DNA for the CDR3: TGTGCCAGCTCACCACGGGCAGGTGGGCTTAATCAGCCCCAGCATTTT. Full variable domain (rest looked up from reference TRBV18 and TRBJ1-5): NAGVMQNPRHLVRRRGQEARLRCSPMKGHSHVYWYRQLPEEGLKFMVYLQKENIIDESGMPKERFSAEFPKEGPSILRIQQVVRGDSAAYFCASSPRAGGLNQPQHFGDGTRLSIL.